These 14 T cell receptor beta chains were all obtained from the same sample, sequenced in a study of T cell repertoires in cytomegalovirus infection. One entry per CDR3 protein, called by TCRdb with MiXCR from the reads. The table lists 250,000 to 300,000 distinct CDR3 sequences, roughly 10% of them singletons, with more than 12% in the top ten. The source material was PBMCs. Receptor source: a human donor in good health (CMV status not recorded). Some clones in this sample may be carry-over from other donors' samples.

This clonotype was seen ten or more times. J is TRBJ2-5 and V is TRBV2; 8 nucleotides align to TRBD2. V lost 6 bases and J lost 5; bases outside the gene matches: 8. This CDR3 spans 14 amino acids. Germline CDR1 SNHLY, CDR2 FYNNEI. Here the CDR3 reads CASSIRGGGETQYF. The CDR3 DNA reads TGTGCCAGCAGCATTCGGGGGGGCGGTGAGACCCAGTACTTC.

This clonotype was found many times. The DNA of the CDR3 is TGTGCCAGCAGCTTAGATTCCGGCGGGCCCCAGCATTTT. This sequence encodes CASSLDSGGPQHF. The chain employs TRBV7-2 and TRBJ1-5; D not certain. Germline V gene data show CDR1 as SGHTA and CDR2 as FQGNSA. This CDR3 comprises 13 residues. The V and J ends lost 1 base and 9 bases respectively, with 10 bases between them.

This clonotype was counted many times. The V gene is TRBV28, the J gene TRBJ1-1; D unresolved. The CDR3 has 11 residues. Germline CDR1 is MDHEN and CDR2 is SYDVKM. Trimming took 6 bases from V and 6 from J, leaving 8 bases between them. The CDR3 DNA follows: TGTGCCAGCAGCCCCGGTCCTGAAGCTTTCTTT. Amino acids: CASSPGPEAFF.

The sample holds a few counts of this clonotype. This chain links TRBV20-1 with TRBJ1-1; D not certain. V was trimmed by 3 bases and J by 2 bases, leaving 7 bases between them. CDR1 DFQATT and CDR2 SNEGSKA come from the germline V gene (reference sequence). This CDR3 contains 12 residues. CDR3 protein: CSAREGNTEAFF. Written as DNA, the CDR3 is TGCAGTGCTAGGGAGGGAAACACTGAAGCTTTCTTT.

V usage is TRBV20-1 and J usage is TRBJ2-3; 7 bases agree with TRBD2. This CDR3 is 17 amino acids long. Unmatched junction bases numbered 12, after V lost 3 bases and J lost 0 bases. Germline CDR1 is DFQATT and CDR2 is SNEGSKA (reference sequence). The CDR3 spells CSASGGPSGPSTDTQYF. In DNA, the CDR3 is TGCAGTGCTAGTGGGGGACCTAGCGGACCTAGCACAGATACGCAGTATTTT.

This clonotype counts as large. The genes are TRBV7-6 and TRBJ2-7, with 12 bases identical to TRBD1. The CDR3 loop spans 16 amino acids. Germline V gene sequence: CDR1 SGHVS, CDR2 FNYEAQ. V was clipped by 1 base and J by 6 bases; unmatched bases: 7. This CDR3 reads CASSLGYGDRGREQYF. As DNA, the CDR3 is TGTGCCAGCAGCTTAGGCTATGGGGACAGGGGGCGCGAGCAGTACTTC.

This clonotype was counted a few times. CDR3 amino acids: CASSHPTYRANNYGYTF. CDR3 in DNA: TGTGCCAGCAGTCATCCCACTTACAGGGCGAATAACTATGGCTACACCTTC. The V call is TRBV6-2 or TRBV6-3, the J call TRBJ1-2; D might be TRBD1 (6 bases). The ends were cut back, 5 bases at V and 1 base at J, with 20 bases in the middle. The CDR3 loop spans 17 amino acids. Per the germline V gene, CDR1 is MNHEY and CDR2 is SVGEGT.

This chain uses TRBV15 with TRBJ2-3, with a tentative D call TRBD2 (5 bases). The germline gives CDR1 LNHNV, CDR2 YYDKDF (reference sequence). The V end was cut by 3 bases, the J end by 1 base, with 5 bases between. This CDR3 spans 13 amino acids. The CDR3 DNA reads TGTGCCACCAGCAGGGGAGGCACAGATACGCAGTATTTT. Translation: CATSRGGTDTQYF.

This CDR3 reads CASSLRSPGHYYEQYF. The CDR3 DNA sequence: TGTGCCAGCAGTCTACGAAGTCCGGGACACTATTACGAGCAGTACTTC. The J gene is TRBJ2-7, the V gene TRBV6-1; tentative D call: TRBD1 (6 bases). Germline lookup yields CDR1 MNHNS and CDR2 SASEGT. V lost 5 bases, J lost 4 bases, and 21 bases lay in between. The CDR3 consists of 16 residues.

CDR3 residues: CASSPNTGNYGYTF. The CDR3 DNA reads TGCGCCAGCAGCCCAAATACGGGTAATTATGGCTACACCTTC. This chain joins TRBV4-3 and TRBJ1-2; unclear D gene. V lost 4 bases and J 5 bases, leaving 14 bases between the germline ends. Per the germline V gene, CDR1 is LGHNA and CDR2 is YSLEER. This CDR3 contains 14 residues.

The V call is TRBV19, the J call TRBJ2-1, with 10 positions matching TRBD2. The CDR3 has 19 amino acids. Germline-derived CDR1 and CDR2 are LNHDA and SQIVND (reference sequence). Trimming removed 3 bases from V and 0 bases from J; junction bases left unmatched: 11. The CDR3 loop reads CASSIKTKLAGSSYNEQFF. CDR3 DNA sequence: TGTGCCAGTAGTATTAAGACTAAACTAGCGGGAAGCTCCTACAATGAGCAGTTCTTC.

This clonotype was detected ten times or more. V gene TRBV12-3 or TRBV12-4 combines with J gene TRBJ1-5; no reliable D call. CDR3 length: 13 amino acids. Trimming shortened V by 6 bases and J by 6 bases, and 12 bases separated the two germline ends. The CDR3: CASSLAGSQPQHF. The CDR3 nucleotides are TGTGCCAGCAGCTTGGCGGGGAGTCAGCCCCAGCATTTT.

This clonotype has a count of ten or more. The rearrangement joins TRBV11-2 to TRBJ2-1, with 8 bases that match TRBD2. The V gene end was trimmed by 1 base and the J gene end by 4 bases; junction bases not matched to a gene: 9. CDR3 size: 17 residues. Germline CDR1 is SGHAT and CDR2 is FQNNGV. The CDR3 DNA sequence: TGTGCCAGCAGCTTAGTGCCCGACGGGGGGGGATACAATGAGCAGTTCTTC. Translating it yields CASSLVPDGGGYNEQFF.

This clonotype has at least ten counts. The chain couples TRBV7-8 to TRBJ2-1; no definite D call. The V gene lost 7 bases and the J gene lost 4 bases, with 20 bases spanning the gap. CDR3 length equals 16 residues. Germline lookup yields CDR1 SGHVS and CDR2 FQNEAQ. The CDR3 region is CASTTRGVREYNEQFF. The CDR3 DNA sequence: TGTGCCAGCACCACCCGCGGAGTCCGCGAGTACAATGAGCAGTTCTTC.